A single sample is the source of the 14 T cell receptor beta chains below, sequenced in a study of T cell repertoires in cytomegalovirus infection. Antigens for these TCRs are unknown. TCRdb re-derived calls from the reads in MiXCR, one entry per CDR3 protein. The sample lists some 500,000 distinct CDR3 sequences, roughly 43% occurring once. The material sequenced was cultured PBMCs, taken from culture after CMV antigen stimulation. These receptors all come from a human donor in good health (CMV status not recorded). Some clones in this sample may be carry-over from other donors' samples.

The rearrangement joins TRBV20-1 to TRBJ1-5; possibly TRBD1 for D (5 bases). Germline V gives CDR1 DFQATT, CDR2 SNEGSKA (reference sequence). Deletions cut 1 base from V and 4 bases from J, with 17 bases between. The CDR3 has 16 amino acids. Here the CDR3 DNA reads TGCAGTGCTAGAGTCCGTTGGCGCGGGGGGAATCAGCCCCAGCATTTT. Encoded protein: CSARVRWRGGNQPQHF.

The DNA of the CDR3 is TGTGCCAGCAGCCCCGCTTTCCCCTACGAGCAGTACTTC. It specifies CASSPAFPYEQYF. The V call is TRBV7-2, the J call TRBJ2-7; D call uncertain. The germline V and J ends were trimmed by 5 bases and 2 bases, with 10 bases remaining between them. The CDR3 is 13 amino acids. The germline V gene has CDR1 SGHTA and CDR2 FQGNSA. Variable domain in full (rest from reference TRBV7-2 and TRBJ2-7): GAGVSQSPSNKVTEKGKDVELRCDPISGHTALYWYRQSLGQGLEFLIYFQGNSAPDKSGLPSDRFSAERTGGSVSTLTIQRTQQEDSAVYLCASSPAFPYEQYFGPGTRLTVT.

This clonotype was seen more than once but under ten times. CDR3 in amino acids: CSGGTPNYNEQFF. In DNA form, the CDR3 reads TGCAGTGGGGGAACCCCTAACTACAATGAGCAGTTCTTC. The rearrangement joins TRBV20-1 to TRBJ2-1; D gene ambiguous. CDR3 length: 13 amino acids. Trimming pared 7 bases from V and 3 bases from J, leaving 13 bases between. The germline CDR1 and CDR2 sequences are DFQATT and SNEGSKA (reference sequence).

In regard to this clonotype: One end of the junction is discordant with germline, which a read error may explain. The J gene is TRBJ2-2, the V gene TRBV12-3 or TRBV12-4, with 11 nucleotides matching TRBD2. The CDR3 runs 13 residues. The CDR3 spells CASSLIPRLAGSF. The CDR3 nucleotides read TGTGCCAGCAGTTTAATTCCCAGACTAGCGGGGTCTTTT.

The rearrangement links TRBV2 to TRBJ2-3; D gene unclear. The length of the CDR3 is 12 residues. V dropped 7 bases and J dropped 1 base, with 6 bases sitting between them. Germline values: CDR1 SNHLY, CDR2 FYNNEI. The CDR3 protein is CASKLGTDTQYF. DNA of the CDR3: TGTGCCAGCAAGCTGGGCACAGATACGCAGTATTTT.

Here the CDR3 reads CASSLANFGYTF. In DNA form, the CDR3 reads TGTGCCAGCAGCTTAGCCAATTTTGGCTACACCTTC. The chain combines TRBV7-2 with TRBJ1-2; D call uncertain. The CDR3 extends over 12 amino acids. Germline CDR1 reads SGHTA; CDR2 reads FQGNSA. The V end lost 0 bases, the J end lost 7 bases, and 6 bases lay between the germline ends.

The V and J genes are TRBV12-3 or TRBV12-4 and TRBJ2-7; TRBD1 matches 7 bases. Unmatched junction bases numbered 8, after V lost 6 bases and J lost 0 bases. The CDR3 has 15 amino acids. CDR3 nucleotides: TGTGCCAGCAGCCCTCGACAGGGCAGCTCCTACGAGCAGTACTTC. Its protein product is CASSPRQGSSYEQYF.

This chain links TRBV6-6 with TRBJ2-6; D is perhaps TRBD1 or TRBD2 (5 bases each). Germline V gene sequence: CDR1 MNHNY, CDR2 SVGAGI (reference sequence). V lost 5 bases and J lost 3, with 23 bases in between. The CDR3 is 19 amino acids. The CDR3 DNA follows: TGTGCCAGCAGTAAAAAACCGGGAACAGGACTCCTTGGGGCCAACGTCCTGACTTTC. It specifies CASSKKPGTGLLGANVLTF.

Many counts were recorded for this clonotype. The gene calls are TRBV7-2 and TRBJ2-1; D perhaps matches TRBD2 (5 bases). The germline V and J ends were trimmed by 5 bases and 1 base, with 9 bases remaining between them. The CDR3 sequence is 14 residues long. Germline loops: CDR1 SGHTA, CDR2 FQGNSA. CDR3 coding DNA: TGTGCCAGCAGCCCACGGGGATCCTACAATGAGCAGTTCTTC. Its protein product is CASSPRGSYNEQFF.

The chain carries TRBV4-1 and TRBJ2-1; 9 bases align to TRBD2. The V and J ends lost 1 base and 9 bases, in that order; junction bases with no gene match: 10. The germline CDR1 and CDR2 sequences are MGHRA and YSYEKL. The CDR3 is made up of 16 amino acids. The CDR3 bases are TGCGCCAGCAGCCAAGTGGAAAAGCGGGGGGTCGGTGAGCAGTTCTTC. It encodes CASSQVEKRGVGEQFF.

This clonotype was picked up a small number of times. V gene TRBV6-2 or TRBV6-3 combines with J gene TRBJ2-1; D is possibly TRBD2 (7 bases). CDR1 and CDR2 from the germline V gene are MNHEY and SVGEGT. The CDR3 runs to 16 residues. Trimming removed 0 bases from V and 1 base from J, with 10 bases in between. This CDR3 reads CASSYSGGLSYNEQFF. CDR3 DNA sequence: TGTGCCAGCAGTTACTCCGGGGGGCTTTCCTACAATGAGCAGTTCTTC.

The table lists this clonotype with a count of one. V is TRBV7-6 and J is TRBJ2-1; weak D call: TRBD2 (5 bases). CDR3 length: 16 residues. The ends were cut back, 1 base at V and 0 bases at J, with 10 bases in the middle. Germline CDR1 SGHVS, CDR2 FNYEAQ. For the CDR3, the DNA is TGTGCCAGCAGCTTAGTGCCGGGGAGCTCCTACAATGAGCAGTTCTTC. Amino acid sequence: CASSLVPGSSYNEQFF.

This clonotype was seen more than once but under ten times. This chain joins TRBV12-3 or TRBV12-4 and TRBJ2-7; no clear D gene. Between the trimmed V and J ends, which lost 3 bases and 6 bases, there was a span of 9 bases. The CDR3 is 12 amino acids. The CDR3 nucleotides are TGTGCCAGCAGTTTTTCCCAGGTCGAGCAGTACTTC. It codes for CASSFSQVEQYF.

This clonotype occurred a few times. The chain links TRBV7-6 to TRBJ2-5, with TRBD1 matching over 8 bases. CDR3 length equals 14 residues. Trimming took 6 bases from V and 5 from J; bases not matched to a gene: 8. The germline CDR1 and CDR2 sequences are SGHVS and FNYEAQ. CDR3 DNA: TGTGCCAGCAGGGACAGGGCGAAAGGGGAGACCCAGTACTTC. The encoded protein is CASRDRAKGETQYF.